Listed below are T cell receptor beta chains from one sample, sequenced in a study of response to subunit inactivated influenza vaccine. TCRdb used MiXCR to reprocess the RT-PCR reads, holding one entry per CDR3 protein. The sample has 500,000 or so distinct CDR3 sequences, about 10% seen once. Sequenced here: PBMCs from blood, sampled roughly 45 days after vaccination. The receptors come from a man in his fifties who received an inactivated influenza vaccine. The CDR3 runs from the conserved cysteine through the conserved F or W. The order of the fields is D gene, V gene, clone size, J gene, CDR3 DNA, CDR3 protein. D genes are given only for firm matches. Clone size is shown for a subset of rows, as once, few, many or a class of expanded clone.

>.|TRBV7-9|many|TRBJ2-5
TGTGCCAGCAGCTCGGGACTTAACACCCAGTACTTC
CASSSGLNTQYF
>.|TRBV7-2|.|TRBJ2-3
TGTGCCAGCACCTTCGTGGGGTCACTCCGCACAGATACGCAGTATTTT
CASTFVGSLRTDTQYF
>TRBD2|TRBV6-1|few|TRBJ2-7
TGTGCCAGCTCTCGGGGACTAACCGACTTCTACGAGCAGTACTTC
CASSRGLTDFYEQYF
>TRBD2|TRBV5-1|few|TRBJ2-1
TGCGCCAGCAGCTTAGCGGGGGATTCGTCCAATGAGCAGTTCTTC
CASSLAGDSSNEQFF
>.|TRBV24-1|.|TRBJ2-7
TGTGCCACCAGTGATTCCGGCTGGGTAGGGGAGCAGTACTTC
CATSDSGWVGEQYF
>TRBD1|TRBV20-1|few|TRBJ2-3
TGCAGTGCTAGACCCCGCGCGACAGGGGATACGCAGTATTTT
CSARPRATGDTQYF
>.|TRBV20-1|many|TRBJ2-7
TGCAGTGCTAGAGATTCGACTAGCTACGAGCAGTACTTC
CSARDSTSYEQYF
>.|TRBV7-8|few|TRBJ2-7
TGTGCCAGCAGCCAAAGCGGATTCTCCTACGAGCAGTACTTC
CASSQSGFSYEQYF
>.|TRBV20-1|many|TRBJ2-1
TGCAGTGCTATATACAGGGGGGGGACTATGGATGAGCAGTTCTTC
CSAIYRGGTMDEQFF
>TRBD1|TRBV10-1|.|TRBJ1-1
TGCGCCAGCAGTTTGGACAGGAAGTTTTTCGCTGAAGCTTTCTTT
CASSLDRKFFAEAFF
>.|TRBV2|.|TRBJ1-4
TGTGCCAGCAGTCAAGACCTCGGGACAAGACTAGAAAAACTGTTTTTT
CASSQDLGTRLEKLFF
>TRBD1|TRBV6-1|few|TRBJ2-7
TGTGCCAGCAGTGTAACCGGGACAGCCTACGAGCAGTACTTC
CASSVTGTAYEQYF
>.|TRBV11-2|.|TRBJ2-1
TGTGCCAGCAGCTTAGGGGCCTCTAGGGGATTAATAAAAAGCTCCTACAATGAGCAGTTCTTC
CASSLGASRGLIKSSYNEQFF
>TRBD1|TRBV28|few|TRBJ2-7
TGTGCCAGCAGTCTTTCCCGGACAGGGTTTCGCGAGCAGTACTTC
CASSLSRTGFREQYF
>.|TRBV3-1|.|TRBJ2-3
TGTGCCAGCAGCCAAGATAGGAGTCCCGGCACAGATACGCAGTATTTT
CASSQDRSPGTDTQYF
>TRBD2|TRBV10-3|.|TRBJ2-4
TGTGCCATCAGTGGGGGAGGGACGAGAGCCAAAAACATTCAGTACTTC
CAISGGGTRAKNIQYF
>TRBD1|TRBV28|few|TRBJ2-1
TGTGCCAGCAGACCGGGACAGGCCGGCAATGAGCAGTTCTTC
CASRPGQAGNEQFF
>.|TRBV12-3/TRBV12-4|many|TRBJ1-6
TGTGCCAGCGATCGAGGCCGTGGAAGGTATAATTCACCCCTCCACTTT
CASDRGRGRYNSPLHF
>TRBD2|TRBV20-1|.|TRBJ2-4
TGCAGTGCTAGTCCGTCGGGACTAGCGGGGGGAAACATTCAGTACTTC
CSASPSGLAGGNIQYF
>TRBD1|TRBV12-3/TRBV12-4|.|TRBJ2-6
TGTGCCAGCAGTCCCCCTGGGACAGTTCTTTCTGGGGCCAACGTCCTGACTTTC
CASSPPGTVLSGANVLTF
>.|TRBV10-3|few|TRBJ2-3
TGTGCCATCAGGCCTGGACTAAGCCTCCCAGATACGCAGTATTTT
CAIRPGLSLPDTQYF
>.|TRBV4-1|.|TRBJ2-5
TGCGCCAGCAGCCACCCAGGGATAACGCAAGAGACCCAGTACTTC
CASSHPGITQETQYF
>.|TRBV29-1|few|TRBJ2-4
TGCAGCGTAACGGCAGTAGCCAAAAACATTCAGTACTTC
CSVTAVAKNIQYF
>.|TRBV12-3/TRBV12-4|many|TRBJ2-3
TGTGCCAGCAGGGGGCGAGGAGATACGCAGTATTTT
CASRGRGDTQYF
>.|TRBV7-9|many|TRBJ1-1
TGTGCCAGCAGCTCTGACGGATGGGAAGCTTTCTTT
CASSSDGWEAFF
>.|TRBV5-5|few|TRBJ2-3
TGTGCCAGCAGCTTTCTGGCCACAGGTCCAGATACGCAGTATTTT
CASSFLATGPDTQYF
>.|TRBV5-5|few|TRBJ1-3
TGTGCCAGCCACGGTAGTGGAAACACCATATATTTT
CASHGSGNTIYF
>.|TRBV7-9|.|TRBJ1-2
TGTGCCAGCAGCTGCGGGGGGCGGGGTGGCTACACCTTC
CASSCGGRGGYTF
>.|TRBV5-1|.|TRBJ2-5
TGCGCCAGCAGCTTGGGTCAGCTTAGAGAGACCCAGTACTTC
CASSLGQLRETQYF
>.|TRBV5-1|few|TRBJ2-1
TGCGCCAGCAGCAGCGGACGACTTTCGGACTGGTACAATGAGCAGTTCTTC
CASSSGRLSDWYNEQFF
>.|TRBV18|.|TRBJ2-7
TGTGCCAGCTCACCAAACCGCGCTGTTCCCTACGAGCAGTACTTC
CASSPNRAVPYEQYF
>TRBD1|TRBV12-3/TRBV12-4|few|TRBJ2-7
TGTGCCAGCAGGAGGGGGGACAGGGGTACCTACGAGCAGTACTTC
CASRRGDRGTYEQYF
>TRBD2|TRBV12-3/TRBV12-4|.|TRBJ2-3
TGTGCCAGCAGTCAGACTAGCGGAACGTCAGATACGCAGTATTTT
CASSQTSGTSDTQYF
>.|TRBV6-5|.|TRBJ1-1
TGTGCCAGCAGTTACTTGGGCAGCCTAAGAATGGGGAACACTGAAGCTTTCTTT
CASSYLGSLRMGNTEAFF
>TRBD1|TRBV28|many|TRBJ1-2
TGTGCCAGCATTCCGGGACAGGGGAACTATGGCTACACCTTC
CASIPGQGNYGYTF
>.|TRBV5-8|few|TRBJ2-7
TGTGCCAGCAGCTCCCTACGGACAGACCCATACGAGCAGTACTTC
CASSSLRTDPYEQYF
>TRBD1|TRBV5-1|many|TRBJ2-3
TGCGCCAGCAGCCTGGAGATGACAGGGTTAAATACGCAGTATTTT
CASSLEMTGLNTQYF
>TRBD1|TRBV30|.|TRBJ2-3
TGTGCCTACAACAGGGGTAGCACAGATACGCAGTATTTT
CAYNRGSTDTQYF
>.|TRBV6-4|many|TRBJ1-6
TGTGCCAGCAGTGACTCGCCAGGGGATAATTCACCCCTCCACTTT
CASSDSPGDNSPLHF
>.|TRBV29-1|many|TRBJ2-1
TGCAGCGTTGGGCGGGGCGAGTCCTACAATGAGCAGTTCTTC
CSVGRGESYNEQFF
>.|TRBV30|many|TRBJ2-1
TGTGCCTGGAGTGTAATGGGTACGGGCAATGAGCAGTTCTTC
CAWSVMGTGNEQFF